These T cell receptor beta chains were read from a single sample in a study of cytomegalovirus exposure and HLA in healthy donors. The data were produced by immunoSEQ multiplex PCR, yet TCRdb's version contains in-frame clones alone and is incomplete. The sample has tens of thousands of clones, 85% seen once. The sample was PBMCs. The receptor source for this set is a female donor in good health and CMV-seronegative. Both conserved end residues are part of each CDR3. The order of the fields is V gene, D gene, J gene, clone size, CDR3 DNA, CDR3 protein. D genes are given only for firm matches. Size values are once, few and many counts, or a class for expanded clones, and some rows have none.

TRBV27	TRBD1	TRBJ2-7	-	TGTGCCAGCAGTCCGGGACAGGGGGGATACGAGCAGTACTTC	CASSPGQGGYEQYF
TRBV27	-	TRBJ2-5	-	TGTGCCAGCAGTGCACCCTCCAGGGGCCCAGAGACCCAGTACTTC	CASSAPSRGPETQYF
TRBV7-9	-	TRBJ2-1	once	TGTGCCAGCAGCGCCCTGAGGGGGACAAAATACAATGAGCAGTTCTTC	CASSALRGTKYNEQFF
TRBV27	-	TRBJ1-1	-	TGTGCCAGCAGGACCCAGGGGAATGAAGCTTTCTTT	CASRTQGNEAFF
TRBV30	TRBD1	TRBJ2-7	-	TGTGCCTGGAGTGTGGCGGACAGGGCCTACGAGCAGTACTTC	CAWSVADRAYEQYF
TRBV7-9	TRBD2	TRBJ2-2	-	TGTGCCAGCAGCTTAAGCGGGAGGGGTATGTTACACACCGGGGAGCTGTTTTTT	CASSLSGRGMLHTGELFF
TRBV19	TRBD1	TRBJ1-1	-	TGTGCCAGTAGTCTCGGTGGAGGGACAGGGGAAATAGCTTTCTTT	CASSLGGGTGEIAFF
TRBV2	TRBD2	TRBJ2-5	-	TGTGCCAGCAGTGAACTACGGGGGGGCGAAGAGACCCAGTACTTC	CASSELRGGEETQYF
TRBV10-3	TRBD2	TRBJ2-1	-	TGTGCCATCAGTGACAGGGAGGGGTACAATGAGCAGTTCTTC	CAISDREGYNEQFF
TRBV11-3	TRBD1	TRBJ2-1	-	TGTGCCAGCAGTTTCACAGGGGCGCCGTGGCTCGCTGAGCAGTTCTTC	CASSFTGAPWLAEQFF
TRBV7-9	-	TRBJ1-1	-	TGTGCCAGCAGCTTAGAGTACATCACTGAAGCTTTCTTT	CASSLEYITEAFF
TRBV2	TRBD1	TRBJ1-2	-	TGTGCCAGCAGTGACCCGAGGACAGGGGGTCTCTATGGCTACACCTTC	CASSDPRTGGLYGYTF
TRBV27	-	TRBJ2-1	-	TGTGCCAGCAGTTTACGAGTCGGAGGGAATGAGCAGTTCTTC	CASSLRVGGNEQFF
TRBV9	-	TRBJ2-3	few	TGTGCCAGCAGCGTCTCGGGGGCGCAGTATTTT	CASSVSGAQYF
TRBV5-4	TRBD2	TRBJ2-1	-	TGTGCCAGCAGCAGGAGCGGGAGGGGCGATGAGCAGTTCTTC	CASSRSGRGDEQFF
TRBV6-4	TRBD1	TRBJ2-5	-	TGTGCCAGCAGTGACTCAACAGGGGGCGTAGAGACCCAGTACTTC	CASSDSTGGVETQYF
TRBV9	-	TRBJ1-4	once	TGTGCCAGCAGCGTCGAACAGGGACCTGAAAAACTGTTTTTT	CASSVEQGPEKLFF
TRBV7-9	TRBD2	TRBJ2-1	-	TGTGCCAGCAGCTCGCCATGGACTAGCGGGAGGAATTTCGGCGATGAGCAGTTCTTC	CASSSPWTSGRNFGDEQFF
TRBV5-1	TRBD1	TRBJ2-7	few	TGCGCCAGCAGCTTGGTATCCGGGACAGACTACGAGCAGTACTTC	CASSLVSGTDYEQYF
TRBV11-2	-	TRBJ2-1	-	TGTGCCAGCAGCCCGGCGCGGGGCAATGAGCAGTTCTTC	CASSPARGNEQFF
TRBV7-9	-	TRBJ1-4	-	TGTGCCAGCAGCTTACGGAGGATCGGAGTTGAAAAACTGTTTTTT	CASSLRRIGVEKLFF
TRBV29-1	TRBD1	TRBJ2-7	-	TGCAGCGTTCGGACAGGGGCGGGTGCGGACGAGCAGTACTTC	CSVRTGAGADEQYF
TRBV19	-	TRBJ1-5	once	TGTGCCAGTAGCCGAACAGGATTCGAGGGCAATCAGCCCCAGCATTTT	CASSRTGFEGNQPQHF
TRBV7-4	-	TRBJ1-1	-	TGTGCCAGCAGCTTTGGAGGGAACGCTGAAGCTTTCTTT	CASSFGGNAEAFF
TRBV7-6	-	TRBJ2-3	-	TGTGCCAGCAGCTTGTCCCTAGTTGGTGATACGCAGTATTTT	CASSLSLVGDTQYF
TRBV30	TRBD1	TRBJ2-5	-	TGTGCCTGGAGTGCGGACAGGGCGGAGACCCAGTACTTC	CAWSADRAETQYF
TRBV7-9	TRBD1	TRBJ2-7	few	TGTGCCAGCAGCGCCTGGACAGGGGGCTACGAGCAGTACTTC	CASSAWTGGYEQYF
TRBV7-3	TRBD2	TRBJ2-7	-	TGTGCCAGCAGCCTAAGCCCTAGCGGGGGGTCGGGGGAGCAGTACTTC	CASSLSPSGGSGEQYF
TRBV28	TRBD1	TRBJ1-1	-	TGTGCCAGCAGTGCGACAGGGGCTCTGAACACTGAAGCTTTCTTT	CASSATGALNTEAFF
TRBV19	-	TRBJ1-5	-	TGTGCCAGTAGTATTACCGCTAGCACACTTGGTAGCAATCAGCCCCAGCATTTT	CASSITASTLGSNQPQHF
TRBV6-7	TRBD1	TRBJ1-5	few	TGTGCCAGCAGTCGGACAGGGGGCCGATATAGCAATCAGCCCCAGCATTTT	CASSRTGGRYSNQPQHF
TRBV7-8	-	TRBJ1-1	-	TGTGCCAGCAGCCTGGCCCCTCCGACCGGGTCTGGCCCTGAAGCTTTCTTT	CASSLAPPTGSGPEAFF
TRBV25-1	-	TRBJ1-6	-	TGTGCCAGCAGTGGTTTAGTCCATAATTCACCCCTCCACTTT	CASSGLVHNSPLHF
TRBV15	-	TRBJ2-2	-	TGTGCCACCAGCAGGGACGGGGGCACCGGGGAGCTGTTTTTT	CATSRDGGTGELFF
TRBV6-1	TRBD2	TRBJ2-7	-	TGTGCCAGCAGTGTTTTGGGGACTAGCGGGGGAAACGAGCAGTACTTC	CASSVLGTSGGNEQYF
TRBV10-1	TRBD1	TRBJ2-7	-	TGCGCCAGCAGTTCCGGGACAGCCCTCCTCGAGCAGTACTTC	CASSSGTALLEQYF
TRBV4-1	-	TRBJ2-3	few	TGCGCCAGCAGCCAAAGGACTGCCGCTAGCACAGATACGCAGTATTTT	CASSQRTAASTDTQYF
TRBV7-8	-	TRBJ2-2	-	TGTGCCAGCAGGCTGGGGGGCACCGGGGAGCTGTTTTTT	CASRLGGTGELFF